This entry concerns a single TCR beta chain. Its antigen remains unidentified. This CDR3 spans 12 amino acids. Between the trimmed V and J ends, which lost 5 bases and 9 bases, there was a span of 8 bases. Germline V gene data show CDR1 as PRHDT and CDR2 as FYEKMQ (reference sequence). This sample is drawn from a study of CD8+ T cells in alopecia areata. Study findings and constraints: Among patients, TCR sharing was less clear than in mice, a difference possibly due in part to HLA diversity in the patient population.

Investigators isolated RNA and reverse transcribed it into cDNA to act as the sequencing template. Repertoires were generated with immunoSEQ multiplex PCR, while TCRdb's copy carries only in-frame clones and drops some. The sample yields 150,000 to 180,000 clones, about 51% seen once. Those with alopecia areata gave lesional scalp punch biopsies and peripheral blood. The clonotype originates from a human donor with alopecia areata. The chain couples TRBV13 to TRBJ1-6; maybe TRBD1 (5 bases). The sample was CD8+ T cells sorted from blood, taken at week 0. For the CDR3, the DNA is TGTGCCAGCAGCCGCGGGGGTTCACCCCTCCACTTT. It yields the protein CASSRGGSPLHF.